Listed below are T cell receptor beta chains from one sample, sequenced in a study of blood T cells in healthy people across ages. Each CDR3 protein gets one entry after TCRdb re-called the 5' RACE reads with MiXCR. The sample records around 1,000,000 distinct CDR3 sequences, approximately 25% being singletons. The data were also submitted as part of a second study, on T cells of mothers and their children.

What was sequenced was blood. Every receptor here comes from a girl under 10 years old in good health. Each CDR3 is given with its conserved first and last residue. Each record gives: J gene, D gene, clone size, V gene, CDR3 protein, CDR3 DNA. The D gene is left open where the match is weak. Only some rows state a clone size, as once, few, many or a class for expanded clones.

>TRBJ2-7|TRBD2|NA|TRBV3-1
CASSQDPIRGGSGEQYF
TGTGCCAGCAGCCAAGATCCTATTCGAGGCGGGAGTGGCGAGCAGTACTTC
>TRBJ1-5|NA|few|TRBV5-1
CARKRAAGQPQHF
TGCGCCAGGAAGAGGGCAGCGGGGCAGCCCCAGCATTTT
>TRBJ2-5|TRBD1|few|TRBV6-4
CASSAGDRLWETQYF
TGTGCCAGCAGTGCCGGGGACAGGCTCTGGGAGACCCAGTACTTC
>TRBJ2-7|NA|few|TRBV28
CASSSRENYEQYF
TGTGCCAGCAGTTCCCGGGAGAACTACGAGCAGTACTTC
>TRBJ2-3|NA|few|TRBV6-6
CASSDPYFTDTQYF
TGTGCCAGCAGTGACCCCTACTTCACAGATACGCAGTATTTT
>TRBJ1-1|NA|NA|TRBV6-2/TRBV6-3
CASGETARPEGAFF
TGTGCCAGCGGAGAGACGGCCCGACCTGAAGGAGCTTTCTTT
>TRBJ2-2|NA|NA|TRBV7-7
CASSLEGGPNTGELFF
TGTGCTAGCAGCTTAGAGGGGGGTCCGAACACCGGGGAGCTGTTTTTT
>TRBJ1-5|NA|NA|TRBV12-3/TRBV12-4
CASSLQGGGLQPQHF
TGTGCCAGCAGTTTACAAGGGGGGGGATTGCAGCCCCAGCATTTT
>TRBJ2-3|NA|NA|TRBV12-3/TRBV12-4
CASSFGAGADAQYF
TGTGCCAGCAGTTTTGGGGCGGGGGCAGATGCGCAGTATTTT
>TRBJ2-2|NA|NA|TRBV6-2/TRBV6-3
CASSYTSLSNTGELFF
TGTGCCAGCAGTTATACGTCCCTATCGAACACCGGGGAGCTGTTTTTT
>TRBJ2-5|NA|NA|TRBV6-5
CASSPQRGVGETQYF
TGTGCCAGCAGTCCCCAGAGGGGAGTAGGAGAGACCCAGTACTTC
>TRBJ2-1|NA|few|TRBV27
CASSLQGEQFF
TGTGCCAGCAGTTTACAGGGAGAGCAGTTCTTC
>TRBJ2-7|NA|few|TRBV6-5
CASSYKSCDPTPTLCEQYF
TGTGCCAGCAGTTATAAGTCATGTGATCCGACTCCTACGTTGTGCGAGCAGTACTTC
>TRBJ2-1|TRBD2|few|TRBV12-5
CASGLPASGGANEQFF
TGTGCTAGTGGTTTGCCAGCTAGCGGGGGGGCCAATGAGCAGTTCTTC
>TRBJ2-7|NA|few|TRBV11-2
CASSLVRGGLYEQYF
TGTGCCAGCAGCTTAGTGAGGGGGGGCCTCTACGAGCAGTACTTC
>TRBJ1-4|NA|few|TRBV20-1
CNASGGPQNEKLFF
TGCAATGCTAGTGGCGGGCCCCAAAATGAAAAACTGTTTTTT
>TRBJ2-2|NA|few|TRBV4-1
CASSQEGGNWGTGELFF
TGCGCCAGCAGCCAAGAAGGAGGGAATTGGGGCACCGGGGAGCTGTTTTTT
>TRBJ2-1|TRBD2|NA|TRBV29-1
CSVPSQRGHNEQFF
TGCAGCGTTCCATCACAGCGGGGTCACAATGAGCAGTTCTTC
>TRBJ2-1|TRBD2|NA|TRBV12-3/TRBV12-4
CASRFVAGGPYNEQFF
TGTGCCAGCAGATTCGTAGCGGGGGGCCCTTACAATGAGCAGTTCTTC
>TRBJ2-1|NA|few|TRBV14
CASSHLGLGEQFF
TGTGCCAGCAGCCATTTGGGTCTAGGTGAGCAGTTCTTC
>TRBJ2-1|TRBD1|NA|TRBV6-6
CATEPGQGDYDEQFF
TGTGCCACCGAACCGGGACAGGGGGATTACGATGAGCAGTTCTTC
>TRBJ1-1|NA|few|TRBV27
CASSSLLRGVNTEAFF
TGTGCCAGCAGCTCCCTTTTGCGAGGGGTGAACACTGAAGCTTTCTTT
>TRBJ2-7|NA|many|TRBV21-1
CASSKVPAGNSEDEQYF
TGTGCCAGCAGCAAAGTGCCTGCGGGGAATTCGGAGGACGAGCAGTACTTC
>TRBJ2-5|NA|few|TRBV7-2
CASSLSSVGTQYF
TGTGCCAGCAGCCTATCTAGCGTAGGGACCCAGTACTTC
>TRBJ2-7|NA|NA|TRBV7-9
CASSPTGGVDEQYF
TGTGCCAGCAGTCCGACAGGTGGGGTCGACGAGCAGTACTTC
>TRBJ1-1|NA|NA|TRBV27
CASGDTGTTEAFF
TGTGCCAGCGGTGATACAGGGACCACTGAAGCTTTCTTT
>TRBJ2-7|TRBD1|NA|TRBV6-1
CASGDSAPYEQYF
TGTGCCAGCGGGGACAGCGCTCCCTACGAGCAGTACTTC
>TRBJ2-5|NA|few|TRBV28
CASSFPNGPRSGETQYF
TGTGCCAGCAGTTTCCCCAATGGTCCTAGAAGTGGGGAGACCCAGTACTTC
>TRBJ2-5|NA|few|TRBV7-2
CASSLGRYAGETQYF
TGTGCCAGCAGCTTAGGTAGATACGCGGGAGAGACCCAGTACTTC
>TRBJ1-6|NA|NA|TRBV4-3
CASSQGTALNSPLHF
TGCGCCAGCAGCCAAGGGACAGCCCTAAATTCACCCCTCCACTTT
>TRBJ2-7|NA|NA|TRBV25-1
CASSEYFADGEQYF
TGTGCCAGCAGTGAATATTTCGCCGATGGCGAGCAGTACTTC
>TRBJ2-2|TRBD1|NA|TRBV6-5
CASGGQGATGELFF
TGTGCCAGCGGGGGACAGGGGGCGACCGGGGAGCTGTTTTTT
>TRBJ2-7|NA|NA|TRBV27
CASSPLASFEQYF
TGTGCCAGCAGCCCCCTTGCGAGCTTCGAGCAGTACTTC
>TRBJ1-3|TRBD1|NA|TRBV12-3/TRBV12-4
CASSSGTGANTIYF
TGTGCCAGCAGTTCCGGGACAGGGGCGAACACCATATATTTT
>TRBJ2-1|NA|few|TRBV10-3
CAIRDTNGGEQFF
TGTGCCATCAGGGACACAAATGGAGGTGAGCAGTTCTTC
>TRBJ2-7|NA|NA|TRBV4-1
CASSHDYDRTYEQYF
TGCGCCAGCAGCCATGATTATGACAGAACCTACGAGCAGTACTTC
>TRBJ1-5|NA|few|TRBV9
CASSVLGGDQPQHF
TGTGCCAGCAGCGTACTGGGGGGCGATCAGCCCCAGCATTTT
>TRBJ2-1|TRBD1|few|TRBV5-1
CASSWDSDEQFF
TGCGCCAGCAGCTGGGACAGTGATGAGCAGTTCTTC
>TRBJ2-3|TRBD2|few|TRBV6-1
CASSHRLAGTTDTQYF
TGTGCCAGCAGTCATAGACTAGCGGGAACCACAGATACGCAGTATTTT
>TRBJ2-6|TRBD2|many|TRBV10-3
CAISTKRGGSSGANVLTF
TGTGCCATCAGTACCAAGCGGGGGGGCAGCTCTGGGGCCAACGTCCTGACTTTC
>TRBJ1-2|NA|once|TRBV25-1
CASSFSGTTYGYTF
TGTGCCAGCAGTTTTTCCGGGACGACCTATGGCTACACCTTC
>TRBJ1-4|TRBD1|NA|TRBV2
CASRLYRGRDEKLFF
TGTGCCAGTAGACTCTACAGGGGTCGGGATGAAAAACTGTTTTTT
>TRBJ2-1|NA|NA|TRBV4-1
CASSQGLLTISSYNEQFF
TGCGCCAGCAGCCAGGGTCTTTTGACGATCAGCTCCTACAATGAGCAGTTCTTC
>TRBJ2-1|NA|NA|TRBV20-1
CSAGQTGSPNEQFF
TGCAGTGCTGGCCAAACAGGAAGCCCCAATGAGCAGTTCTTC
>TRBJ1-2|NA|NA|TRBV6-5
CASSYSKGGGNYGYTF
TGTGCCAGCAGTTACTCGAAGGGGGGCGGAAACTATGGCTACACCTTC
>TRBJ2-3|NA|NA|TRBV3-1
CASSHAEGTDTQYF
TGTGCCAGCAGCCATGCGGAGGGCACAGATACGCAGTATTTT
>TRBJ2-1|NA|NA|TRBV7-3
CASSSLMGTEQFF
TGTGCCAGCAGCTCCCTTATGGGGACTGAGCAGTTCTTC
>TRBJ2-3|NA|once|TRBV12-3/TRBV12-4
CASSAARIRGDTQYF
TGTGCCAGCAGTGCGGCGAGAATTAGGGGAGATACGCAGTATTTT